This T cell receptor (beta chain) was obtained from a study of blood T cell repertoires in COVID-19. Across the whole study: Sites across the United States, Italy and Spain contributed samples from acute and convalescent COVID-19. From T cells, B-cell-depleted T cells, or PBMCs came the material, which was cDNA or gDNA.

The table came from immunoSEQ multiplex PCR; TCRdb's copy has only in-frame clones and leaves some out. The sample has roughly 400,000 clones; roughly 88% are singletons. This CDR3 region has 14 residues. The junction had 8 bases not matched to a gene; V was cut back by 6 bases and J by 4 bases. CDR1 and CDR2 (germline): SNHLY, FYNNEI. The J gene is TRBJ1-2, the V gene TRBV2, with TRBD1 matching 7 bases. The origin of this receptor is a young woman who had been exposed to COVID-19. The specimen was PBMCs or T cells enriched from blood (not recorded which). The CDR3 loop is CASSVTGNSYGYTF. The CDR3 DNA reads TGTGCCAGCAGCGTGACAGGGAACAGCTATGGCTACACCTTC.